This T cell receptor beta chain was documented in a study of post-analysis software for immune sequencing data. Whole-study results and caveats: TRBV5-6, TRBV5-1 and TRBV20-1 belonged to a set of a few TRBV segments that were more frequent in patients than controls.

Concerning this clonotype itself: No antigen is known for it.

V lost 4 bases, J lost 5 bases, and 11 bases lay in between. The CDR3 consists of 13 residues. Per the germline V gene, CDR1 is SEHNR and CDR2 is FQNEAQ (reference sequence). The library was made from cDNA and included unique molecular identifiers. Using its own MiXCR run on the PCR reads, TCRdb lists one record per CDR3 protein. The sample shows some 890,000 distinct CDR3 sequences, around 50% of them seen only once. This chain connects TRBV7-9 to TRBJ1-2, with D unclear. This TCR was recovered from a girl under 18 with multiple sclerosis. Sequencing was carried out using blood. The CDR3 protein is CASSYGEPYGYTF. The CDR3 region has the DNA TGTGCCAGCAGCTACGGAGAACCATATGGCTACACCTTC.